These 21 T cell receptor beta chains share one sample of origin, sequenced in a study of cytomegalovirus exposure and HLA in healthy donors. Primers: 60 Vbeta forward and 13 Jbeta reverse. Measured with immunoSEQ multiplex PCR; TCRdb has only the in-frame clones, and not every one. The table lists under 250,000 clones, 85% of them singletons. Sequencing used PBMCs. These receptors came from a human donor in good health.

The chain uses TRBV5-5 and TRBJ1-4; D unresolved. Deletions cut 2 bases from V and 4 bases from J, with 12 bases between. Germline V gene sequence: CDR1 SGHKS, CDR2 YYEKEE (reference sequence). The CDR3 has 15 residues. The CDR3 loop is CASSFSNSLNEKLFF. The CDR3 nucleotides read TGTGCCAGCAGCTTTTCCAACAGCCTTAATGAAAAACTGTTTTTT.

The rearrangement links TRBV7-9 to TRBJ2-7; D gene ambiguous. CDR1 and CDR2 from the germline V gene are SEHNR and FQNEAQ (reference sequence). Trimming removed 5 bases from V and 0 bases from J, with 14 bases in between. The CDR3 is 15 amino acids. CDR3 bases: TGTGCCAGCAGCCGATACATCAAGAACTCCTACGAGCAGTACTTC. As protein: CASSRYIKNSYEQYF.

The J gene is TRBJ2-1, the V gene TRBV10-3, with 11 nucleotides matching TRBD2. The CDR3 extends over 14 amino acids. V gave up 8 bases and J gave up 3 bases; unmatched junction bases: 3. Per the germline V gene, CDR1 is ENHRY and CDR2 is SYGVKD. The CDR3 nucleotides read TGTGCCATCGCGGGGACTAGCGGCTACAATGAGCAGTTCTTC. It specifies CAIAGTSGYNEQFF.

CDR3 sequence: CASSQNWRDEQFF. DNA of the CDR3: TGTGCCAGCAGCCAGAACTGGCGGGATGAGCAGTTCTTC. The chain links TRBV7-3 to TRBJ2-1, with a possible D match to TRBD2 (5 bases). The CDR3 totals 13 residues. V lost 5 bases to trimming and J lost 8 bases, with 13 bases between them. Germline CDR1 is SGHTA and CDR2 is FQGTGA. The whole variable domain, remainder taken from reference TRBV7-3 and TRBJ2-1, is GAGVSQTPSNKVTEKGKYVELRCDPISGHTALYWYRQSLGQGPEFLIYFQGTGAADDSGLPNDRFFAVRPEGSVSTLKIQRTERGDSAVYLCASSQNWRDEQFFGPGTRLTVL.

V is TRBV6-6 and J is TRBJ2-3, with 9 bases that match TRBD2. Germline CDR1 and CDR2: MNHNY and SVGAGI (reference sequence). The V gene end was trimmed by 5 bases and the J gene end by 0 bases; junction bases not matched to a gene: 6. The CDR3 has 16 residues. The CDR3 coding sequence is TGTGCCAGCAGTAAGATAGCGGGAGTCAGCACAGATACGCAGTATTTT. This sequence encodes CASSKIAGVSTDTQYF.

The CDR3 region is CASSLGLAGYEQYF. CDR3 nucleotides: TGTGCCAGCAGTTTAGGGCTAGCGGGCTACGAGCAGTACTTC. The chain links TRBV27 to TRBJ2-7; 8 bases match TRBD2. Germline V gene sequence: CDR1 MNHEY, CDR2 SMNVEV (reference sequence). CDR3 length equals 14 residues. The V gene end was trimmed by 2 bases and the J gene end by 3 bases; junction bases not matched to a gene: 3.

The CDR3, as DNA: TGTGCCAGCAGTTACCTTGGGGACAGGGAGGGGGATGGCTACACCTTC. Amino acid sequence: CASSYLGDREGDGYTF. This chain connects TRBV6-5 to TRBJ1-2; 9 bases map to TRBD1. The CDR3 has 16 residues. Germline V gene lookup returns CDR1 MNHEY and CDR2 SVGAGI. The V and J ends lost 2 bases and 6 bases, in that order; junction bases with no gene match: 10.

This clone was counted many times. CDR3 DNA: TGTGCCTGGGCCCGGGACAGCCCTTCCTACAATGAGCAGTTCTTC. This sequence encodes CAWARDSPSYNEQFF. This sequence joins TRBV30 and TRBJ2-1; 7 nucleotides match TRBD1. This CDR3 contains 15 residues. V trimming: 5 bases; J trimming: 1 base; junction bases outside the gene matches: 8. Looked up from germline, CDR1 is GTSNPN and CDR2 is SVGIG (reference sequence).

This clone was seen a single time. The chain combines TRBV19 with TRBJ2-7; the match to TRBD2 covers 8 bases. Germline loops: CDR1 LNHDA, CDR2 SQIVND (reference sequence). The junction had 3 bases not matched to a gene; V was cut back by 3 bases and J by 2 bases. The CDR3 totals 14 residues. The CDR3 reads CASSIQRGTYEQYF. The DNA of the CDR3 is TGTGCCAGTAGTATTCAGCGGGGGACCTACGAGCAGTACTTC.

The chain is built from TRBV4-2 and TRBJ2-1, with 14 nucleotides matching TRBD2. This CDR3 contains 17 residues. Unmatched junction bases numbered 11, after V lost 4 bases and J lost 9 bases. Looked up from germline, CDR1 is LGHNA and CDR2 is YNFKEQ. The CDR3 nucleotides are TGTGCCAGCAGCCCGTACGCCGGGACTAGCGGGAGTAGTGAGCAGTTCTTC. This codes for CASSPYAGTSGSSEQFF.

CDR3 protein: CASSGTGSSYEQYF. The CDR3 region has the DNA TGCGCCAGCAGCGGGACAGGGAGCTCCTACGAGCAGTACTTC. The chain employs TRBV5-1 and TRBJ2-7; 9 bases line up with TRBD1. The germline gives CDR1 SGHRS, CDR2 YFSETQ. V lost 4 bases, J lost 0 bases, and 2 bases stayed unmatched. The CDR3 length is 14 residues.

Only one count was recorded for this clone. The chain joins TRBV5-8 to TRBJ1-1; 7 bases line up with TRBD1. J gave up 3 bases and V 0 bases, and 8 bases lay outside the gene matches. Germline V CDR1 and CDR2: SGHTS, YDEGEE. CDR3 length equals 16 residues. The CDR3 spells CASSLAGDSGHTEAFF. CDR3 coding DNA: TGTGCCAGCAGCTTGGCGGGGGACAGTGGGCACACTGAAGCTTTCTTT.

This chain connects TRBV29-1 to TRBJ2-5; TRBD1 aligns across 7 bases. Germline-derived CDR1 and CDR2 are SQVTM and ANQGSEA. Germline trimming cut 5 bases from V and 4 bases from J; bases unmatched to any gene: 7. The CDR3 has 13 amino acids. The CDR3 coding sequence is TGCAGCGTTTCAATTAACAGGGGAGAGACCCAGTACTTC. It translates to CSVSINRGETQYF.

V gene TRBV7-2 combines with J gene TRBJ2-3; 7 nucleotides match TRBD2. From germline, CDR1 is SGHTA and CDR2 FQGNSA. J gave up 0 bases and V 2 bases, and 5 bases lay outside the gene matches. This CDR3 spans 16 amino acids. The CDR3, as DNA: TGTGCCAGCAGCTTAATTGGACTAGGGAGCACAGATACGCAGTATTTT. Translated, it gives CASSLIGLGSTDTQYF. The complete variable domain, with remaining parts taken from reference TRBV7-2 and TRBJ2-3, reads GAGVSQSPSNKVTEKGKDVELRCDPISGHTALYWYRQSLGQGLEFLIYFQGNSAPDKSGLPSDRFSAERTGGSVSTLTIQRTQQEDSAVYLCASSLIGLGSTDTQYFGPGTRLTVL.

V gene TRBV2 combines with J gene TRBJ2-7; TRBD1 matches at 7 bases. V lost 8 bases and J lost 3; bases outside the gene matches: 10. Germline loops: CDR1 SNHLY, CDR2 FYNNEI. The CDR3 spans 14 residues. CDR3 loop: CASLGWQGDYEQYF. The DNA for the CDR3 is TGTGCCAGCCTGGGTTGGCAGGGGGACTACGAGCAGTACTTC.

This chain joins TRBV7-9 and TRBJ2-2; unclear D gene. Deletions cut 1 base from V and 0 bases from J, with 9 bases between. The CDR3 loop spans 16 amino acids. Germline V gene lookup returns CDR1 SEHNR and CDR2 FQNEAQ (reference sequence). CDR3 amino acids: CASSLVVAPNTGELFF. The CDR3 DNA is TGTGCCAGCAGCTTAGTCGTAGCCCCGAACACCGGGGAGCTGTTTTTT.

The rearrangement uses TRBV28 and TRBJ2-6; 7 nucleotides agree with TRBD1. Looked up from germline, CDR1 is MDHEN and CDR2 is SYDVKM. The J segment lost 1 base and the V segment lost 1 base, leaving 7 bases of the junction unmatched. The CDR3 is made up of 18 amino acids. The CDR3 is CASSLFAGGESGANVLTF. The DNA of the CDR3 is TGTGCCAGCAGTTTATTTGCAGGGGGAGAGTCTGGGGCCAACGTCCTGACTTTC.

The J gene is TRBJ2-5, the V gene TRBV5-4, with D unclear. The CDR3 has 15 amino acids. Trimming left V 4 bases short and J 3 bases short, with 16 bases between. Germline V lookup: CDR1 SGHNT, CDR2 YYREEE (reference sequence). The CDR3 here is CASSPGTVFEETQYF. For the CDR3, the DNA is TGTGCCAGCAGCCCCGGTACAGTGTTTGAAGAGACCCAGTACTTC.

As to this clone: This sample also contains other DNA sequences that code for the same CDR3. The chain combines TRBV5-1 with TRBJ2-3, with TRBD1 matching 9 bases. The germline V gene encodes CDR1 SGHRS and CDR2 YFSETQ. V lost 0 bases to trimming and J lost 6 bases; unmatched junction nucleotides: 2. The CDR3 totals 14 residues. In DNA, the CDR3 is TGCGCCAGCAGCTTGGTACAGGGGGCGGATACGCAGTATTTT. It yields the protein CASSLVQGADTQYF.

V usage is TRBV5-4 and J usage is TRBJ2-3; D unclear. V gave up 7 bases and J gave up 2 bases, with 11 bases separating them. The CDR3 consists of 13 residues. The germline V gene encodes CDR1 SGHNT and CDR2 YYREEE (reference sequence). Written as DNA, the CDR3 is TGTGCCAGCCGATGGCGGCACACAGATACGCAGTATTTT. As protein: CASRWRHTDTQYF. Looking up the rest from reference TRBV5-4 and TRBJ2-3 gives the full variable domain: ETGVTQSPTHLIKTRGQQVTLRCSSQSGHNTVSWYQQALGQGPQFIFQYYREEENGRGNFPPRFSGLQFPNYSSELNVNALELDDSALYLCASRWRHTDTQYFGPGTRLTVL.

The rearrangement links TRBV28 to TRBJ2-5, with D possibly TRBD1 on 6 matching bases. Trimming took 6 bases from V and 5 from J, leaving 16 bases between them. Germline V gives CDR1 MDHEN, CDR2 SYDVKM. CDR3 length: 14 residues. The CDR3 DNA reads TGTGCCAGCAGGTCCCAGGGGATTCGGGAGACCCAGTACTTC. Translated, it gives CASRSQGIRETQYF.